This T cell receptor beta chain was observed in a study of T cell changes during pregnancy in multiple sclerosis. Sequenced by immunoSEQ multiplex PCR; TCRdb stores in-frame clones only, minus some. The sample contains 40,000 to 60,000 clones, around 93% of which appear only once. This CDR3 contains 13 residues. The germline CDR1 and CDR2 sequences are MNHEY and SMNVEV (reference sequence). V lost 6 bases, J lost 7 bases, and 2 bases stayed unmatched. This sequence joins TRBV27 and TRBJ1-6, with 8 positions matching TRBD1. This TCR was sampled from a female donor with multiple sclerosis, enrolled in a pregnancy study. This material consisted of peripheral blood, taken after pregnancy. The CDR3 reads CASRGQENSPLHF. In nucleotides, the CDR3 is TGTGCCAGCAGGGGACAGGAGAATTCACCCCTCCACTTT.